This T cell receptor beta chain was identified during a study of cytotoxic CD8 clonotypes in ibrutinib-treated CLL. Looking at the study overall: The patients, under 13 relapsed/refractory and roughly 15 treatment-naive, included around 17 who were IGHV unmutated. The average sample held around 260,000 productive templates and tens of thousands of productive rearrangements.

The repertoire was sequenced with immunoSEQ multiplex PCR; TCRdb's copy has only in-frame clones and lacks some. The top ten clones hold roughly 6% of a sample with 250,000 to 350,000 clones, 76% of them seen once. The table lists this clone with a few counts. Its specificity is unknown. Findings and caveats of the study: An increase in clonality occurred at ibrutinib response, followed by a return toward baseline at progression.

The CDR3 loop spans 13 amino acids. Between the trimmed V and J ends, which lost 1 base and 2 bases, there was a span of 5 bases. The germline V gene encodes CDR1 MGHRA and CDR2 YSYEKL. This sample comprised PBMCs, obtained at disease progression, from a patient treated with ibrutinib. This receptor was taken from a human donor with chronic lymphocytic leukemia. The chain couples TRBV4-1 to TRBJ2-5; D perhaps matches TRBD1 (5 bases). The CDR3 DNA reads TGCGCCAGCAGCCAAGGGACACAAGAGACCCAGTACTTC. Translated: CASSQGTQETQYF.